The 25 T cell receptor beta chains listed next were all sequenced from one sample in a study of T-cell memory formation after mild COVID-19. TCRdb re-called the 5' RACE reads with MiXCR, one entry per CDR3 protein. Among roughly 600,000 distinct CDR3 sequences listed, more than 15% were seen once. Sequencing input: PBMCs or a T cell subset sorted from them (not recorded which). Receptors originate from an adult woman who had mild COVID-19 (a few samples of this study predate the infection). Cell type and time point are not known.

The V call is TRBV19, the J call TRBJ1-2; D unresolved. The V end lost 6 bases, the J end lost 4 bases, and 6 bases lay between the germline ends. The germline V gene has CDR1 LNHDA and CDR2 SQIVND (reference sequence). This CDR3 region has 11 residues. This CDR3 reads CASSYIYGYTF. In DNA form, the CDR3 reads TGTGCCAGTAGCTACATCTATGGCTACACCTTC.

This clonotype was detected a few times. The chain employs TRBV5-4 and TRBJ1-2; 7 bases fit TRBD1. The CDR3 runs to 15 residues. J was trimmed by 3 bases and V by 4 bases; bases with no gene match: 9. The germline V gene has CDR1 SGHNT and CDR2 YYREEE (reference sequence). In nucleotides, the CDR3 is TGTGCCAGCAGCCCATTCGGACAGGACTACTATGGCTACACCTTC. The encoded protein is CASSPFGQDYYGYTF.

Many counts were recorded for this clonotype. This CDR3 reads CASSKGQGSNQPQHF. For the CDR3, the DNA is TGTGCCAGCAGCAAGGGACAGGGTAGCAATCAGCCCCAGCATTTT. The rearrangement uses TRBV12-3 or TRBV12-4 and TRBJ1-5; 9 bases match TRBD1. With 6 bases clipped from V and 0 bases from J, the junction kept 3 bases outside the gene matches. The CDR3 has 15 residues.

The sample holds a few counts of this clonotype. The gene calls are TRBV27 and TRBJ1-2; TRBD1 matches 11 bases. Germline assignment: CDR1 MNHEY and CDR2 SMNVEV (reference sequence). J was trimmed by 4 bases and V by 6 bases; bases with no gene match: 10. This CDR3 comprises 16 residues. The CDR3 DNA is TGTGCCAGCAGGTCATCTTCCGGGACAGGGGGCTATGGCTACACCTTC. Translated, it gives CASRSSSGTGGYGYTF.

This clonotype was observed a handful of times. The V and J genes are TRBV7-2 and TRBJ2-2, with TRBD2 matching over 7 bases. The CDR3 has 14 residues. V lost 0 bases and J lost 11; bases outside the gene matches: 6. CDR1 is SGHTA and CDR2 is FQGNSA in the germline V gene. Written as DNA, the CDR3 is TGTGCCAGCAGCTTAGCGGGGGGGTCTAAAGAGCTGTTTTTT. This codes for CASSLAGGSKELFF. Together with reference TRBV7-2 and TRBJ2-2, the CDR3 gives the full variable domain: GAGVSQSPSNKVTEKGKDVELRCDPISGHTALYWYRQSLGQGLEFLIYFQGNSAPDKSGLPSDRFSAERTGGSVSTLTIQRTQQEDSAVYLCASSLAGGSKELFFGEGSRLTVL.

This clonotype was seen a handful of times. J is TRBJ2-7 and V is TRBV29-1, with 8 bases identical to TRBD1. This CDR3 comprises 15 residues. Germline CDR1 reads SQVTM; CDR2 reads ANQGSEA. Losses at the gene ends were 0 bases for V and 2 bases for J; bases not matched to a gene: 6. CDR3 loop: CSVEDPGQATYEQYF. The CDR3, as DNA: TGCAGCGTTGAAGACCCGGGACAGGCAACCTACGAGCAGTACTTC.

This chain connects TRBV4-1 to TRBJ2-6; a weak D match, TRBD1 (5 bases). This CDR3 has 16 amino acids. Germline V lookup: CDR1 MGHRA, CDR2 YSYEKL. Trimming left V 1 base short and J 0 bases short, with 7 bases between. The CDR3, as DNA: TGCGCCAGCAGCCAAGGTCAGGGCTCTGGGGCCAACGTCCTGACTTTC. Protein product: CASSQGQGSGANVLTF.

V and J are TRBV11-2 and TRBJ2-2, with 9 bases lining up with TRBD2. The CDR3 is 19 amino acids. CDR1 SGHAT and CDR2 FQNNGV come from the germline V gene. Unmatched junction bases numbered 18, after V lost 6 bases and J lost 4 bases. The CDR3 DNA sequence: TGTGCCAGCAGGAGCGTAGCGGGGGCCCCCCGGGGGATCACCGGGGAGCTGTTTTTT. This encodes CASRSVAGAPRGITGELFF.

In this sample, this clonotype turned up many times. This chain connects TRBV5-1 to TRBJ2-7; maybe TRBD2 (6 bases). The CDR3 covers 12 residues. Per germline, CDR1 SGHRS and CDR2 YFSETQ. With 4 bases removed from V and 4 bases from J, the gap between germline ends came to 9 bases. The CDR3 is CASSGGSYEQYF. DNA of the CDR3: TGCGCCAGCAGCGGAGGGAGTTACGAGCAGTACTTC.

This clonotype showed up just a few times. The chain is built from TRBV7-2 and TRBJ2-3; TRBD2 aligns across 7 bases. V was clipped by 5 bases and J by 0 bases; unmatched bases: 11. This CDR3 is built from 17 residues. Per the germline V gene, CDR1 is SGHTA and CDR2 is FQGNSA. The CDR3 protein is CASSHYSSGSSTDTQYF. CDR3 nucleotides: TGTGCCAGCAGCCACTACTCTAGCGGATCAAGCACAGATACGCAGTATTTT.

V and J are TRBV5-4 and TRBJ2-5; no clear D. CDR1 and CDR2 (germline): SGHNT, YYREEE (reference sequence). V was pared by 4 bases and J by 4 bases, with 17 bases between. The CDR3 spans 15 residues. CDR3 DNA: TGTGCCAGCAGCCTATATCAGGTTCCGGGAGAGACCCAGTACTTC. Its translation is CASSLYQVPGETQYF.

The V call is TRBV14, the J call TRBJ1-4; no clear D. The CDR3 length is 14 residues. The germline V and J ends were trimmed by 3 bases and 0 bases, with 5 bases remaining between them. CDR1 and CDR2 from the germline V gene are SGHDN and FVKESK. The CDR3 nucleotides are TGTGCCAGCAGCCAGCTTGCAACTAATGAAAAACTGTTTTTT. Translating it yields CASSQLATNEKLFF.

V usage is TRBV4-1 and J usage is TRBJ2-5, with a possible D match to TRBD2 (6 bases). Deletions cut 4 bases from V and 5 bases from J, with 20 bases between. The CDR3 covers 16 residues. Germline CDR1 is MGHRA and CDR2 is YSYEKL. For the CDR3, the DNA is TGCGCCAGCAGCCGCGGAGGGACTCCGGGGATGGAGACCCAGTACTTC. Residues: CASSRGGTPGMETQYF.

This clonotype was counted between two and nine times. The DNA for the CDR3 is TGTGCCAGTAGTTTGACGACAGGGCAGACCTACTCCTACGAGCAGTACTTC. Translated: CASSLTTGQTYSYEQYF. The chain employs TRBV19 and TRBJ2-7, with 7 bases matching TRBD1. Trimming at V came to 5 bases and at J to 0 bases, leaving 13 bases not matched to a gene. In germline, CDR1 is LNHDA, CDR2 SQIVND (reference sequence). This CDR3 has 17 amino acids. Full variable domain (rest looked up from reference TRBV19 and TRBJ2-7): DGGITQSPKYLFRKEGQNVTLSCEQNLNHDAMYWYRQDPGQGLRLIYYSQIVNDFQKGDIAEGYSVSREKKESFPLTVTSAQKNPTAFYLCASSLTTGQTYSYEQYFGPGTRLTVT.

The rearrangement uses TRBV5-1 and TRBJ2-1, with 11 nucleotides matching TRBD2. The J segment lost 7 bases and the V segment lost 1 base, leaving 10 bases of the junction unmatched. This CDR3 spans 17 amino acids. The germline V gene encodes CDR1 SGHRS and CDR2 YFSETQ. CDR3 amino acids: CASSLPSGGPPSNEQFF. In DNA, the CDR3 is TGCGCCAGCAGCTTGCCTAGCGGGGGGCCGCCGTCAAATGAGCAGTTCTTC.

This sequence joins TRBV24-1 and TRBJ2-1, with TRBD1 matching over 8 bases. Germline trimming cut 3 bases from V and 5 bases from J; bases unmatched to any gene: 5. The germline gives CDR1 KGHDR, CDR2 SFDVKD. This CDR3 contains 15 residues. The CDR3 sequence: CATSDGQGANNEQFF. Written as DNA, the CDR3 is TGTGCCACCAGTGATGGGCAGGGGGCAAACAATGAGCAGTTCTTC.

J is TRBJ1-2 and V is TRBV15, with 8 bases identical to TRBD1. J gave up 4 bases and V 0 bases, and 4 bases lay outside the gene matches. The CDR3 covers 15 residues. Germline lookup yields CDR1 LNHNV and CDR2 YYDKDF (reference sequence). The CDR3 nucleotides read TGTGCCACCAGCAGAGACCAAGGGACAGGCTATGGCTACACCTTC. Translating gives CATSRDQGTGYGYTF. Drawing the rest from reference TRBV15 and TRBJ1-2, the complete variable domain is DAMVIQNPRYQVTQFGKPVTLSCSQTLNHNVMYWYQQKSSQAPKLLFHYYDKDFNNEADTPDNFQSRRPNTSFCFLDIRSPGLGDTAMYLCATSRDQGTGYGYTFGSGTRLTVV.

The chain joins TRBV30 to TRBJ1-1; D uncertain. The CDR3 runs to 13 residues. Between the trimmed V and J ends, which lost 4 bases and 3 bases, there was a span of 12 bases. Germline CDR1 is GTSNPN and CDR2 is SVGIG (reference sequence). CDR3 coding DNA: TGTGCCTGGAATCCGCCCCGGGACACTGAAGCTTTCTTT. Encoded protein: CAWNPPRDTEAFF.

This clonotype was counted only a few times. The chain joins TRBV20-1 to TRBJ2-4; 8 bases agree with TRBD1. Trimming cost V 1 base and J 1 base; bases outside gene matches: 6. The CDR3 contains 16 residues. Germline V gene lookup returns CDR1 DFQATT and CDR2 SNEGSKA (reference sequence). DNA for the CDR3: TGCAGTGCTAGAGGGACAGGGCGACGGGCCAAAAACATTCAGTACTTC. Amino acids: CSARGTGRRAKNIQYF.

This clonotype was observed a handful of times. The rearrangement joins TRBV7-2 to TRBJ2-3, with D hard to call. The length of the CDR3 is 13 residues. Deletions cut 0 bases from V and 6 bases from J, with 7 bases between. Germline V lookup: CDR1 SGHTA, CDR2 FQGNSA. In nucleotides, the CDR3 is TGTGCCAGCAGCTTAGCGCGGTTGGATACGCAGTATTTT. Amino acids: CASSLARLDTQYF.

This clonotype occurred a few times. The V and J genes are TRBV7-2 and TRBJ2-7, with 7 bases fitting TRBD1. Germline trimming cut 5 bases from V and 0 bases from J; bases unmatched to any gene: 10. Germline assignment: CDR1 SGHTA and CDR2 FQGNSA. The CDR3 has 16 amino acids. In DNA form, the CDR3 reads TGTGCCAGCAGCCTTGGGTACAGGGGTTTCTCCTACGAGCAGTACTTC. Its protein product is CASSLGYRGFSYEQYF.

J is TRBJ2-3 and V is TRBV7-2; 8 bases match TRBD2. The CDR3 sequence is 18 residues long. The germline V gene has CDR1 SGHTA and CDR2 FQGNSA. V was clipped by 7 bases and J by 2 bases; unmatched bases: 17. The CDR3 nucleotides read TGTGCCAGCACCATTAAGGGGATTCTAGCGGGCACCACAGATACGCAGTATTTT. Its protein product is CASTIKGILAGTTDTQYF.

The chain is built from TRBV2 and TRBJ2-3; TRBD1 matches at 7 bases. The CDR3 extends over 14 amino acids. Per the germline V gene, CDR1 is SNHLY and CDR2 is FYNNEI. Germline trimming cut 6 bases from V and 2 bases from J; bases unmatched to any gene: 5. The CDR3 here is CASRDRDYTDTQYF. The CDR3 DNA reads as TGTGCCAGCAGAGACAGGGATTACACAGATACGCAGTATTTT.

The rearrangement uses TRBV5-6 and TRBJ1-2; tentatively, D is TRBD1 (6 bases). The germline gives CDR1 SGHDT, CDR2 YYEEEE. CDR3 length equals 15 residues. Trimming removed 0 bases from V and 2 bases from J, with 11 bases in between. The CDR3 region is CASSLGGQYNYGYTF. CDR3 in DNA: TGTGCCAGCAGCTTGGGGGGGCAGTACAACTATGGCTACACCTTC.

There are a few counts of this clonotype. V gene TRBV18 combines with J gene TRBJ2-7; 7 bases map to TRBD1. V shed 2 bases and J 5 bases; nucleotides not matched to a gene: 9. The CDR3 runs 15 residues. The germline gives CDR1 KGHSH, CDR2 LQKENI. The chain's CDR3 is CASSPRTGGGDEQYF. The CDR3 bases are TGTGCCAGCTCACCAAGGACAGGAGGAGGAGACGAGCAGTACTTC.